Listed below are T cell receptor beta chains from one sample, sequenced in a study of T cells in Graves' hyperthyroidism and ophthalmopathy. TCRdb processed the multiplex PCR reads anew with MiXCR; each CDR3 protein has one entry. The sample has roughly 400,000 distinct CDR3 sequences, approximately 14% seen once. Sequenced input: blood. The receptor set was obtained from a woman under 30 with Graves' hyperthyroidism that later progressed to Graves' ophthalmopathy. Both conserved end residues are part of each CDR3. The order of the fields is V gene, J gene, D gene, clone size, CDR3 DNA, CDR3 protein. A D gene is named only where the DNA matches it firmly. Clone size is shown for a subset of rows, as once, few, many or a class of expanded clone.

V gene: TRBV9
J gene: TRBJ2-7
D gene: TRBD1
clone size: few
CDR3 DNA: TGTGCCAGCAGCCGGGACAGTGGGTCCGAGCAGTACTTC
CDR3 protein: CASSRDSGSEQYF

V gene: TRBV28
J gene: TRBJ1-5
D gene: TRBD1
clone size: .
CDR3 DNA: TGTGCCAGCAGCAAAATACACTTCCGGGACAGTTCCGATCAGCCCCAGCATTTT
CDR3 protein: CASSKIHFRDSSDQPQHF

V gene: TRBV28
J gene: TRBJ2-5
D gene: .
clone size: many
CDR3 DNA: TGTGCCAGCAGTAGTCGGCGGGCAAGGGTGACCCAGTACTTC
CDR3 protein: CASSSRRARVTQYF

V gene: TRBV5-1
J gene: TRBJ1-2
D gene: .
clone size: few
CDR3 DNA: TGCGCCAGCAGCCCCTCACAGGGAAACTATGGCTACACCTTC
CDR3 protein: CASSPSQGNYGYTF

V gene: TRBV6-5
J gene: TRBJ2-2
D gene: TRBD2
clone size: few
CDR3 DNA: TGTGCCAGCAGTTACTCGATCCCAGCGGGAACCGGGGAGCTGTTTTTT
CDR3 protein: CASSYSIPAGTGELFF

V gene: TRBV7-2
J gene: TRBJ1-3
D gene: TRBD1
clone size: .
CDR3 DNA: TGTGCCAGCAGCGCATACCGAGGACAGGGAGGAAACACCATATATTTT
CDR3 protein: CASSAYRGQGGNTIYF

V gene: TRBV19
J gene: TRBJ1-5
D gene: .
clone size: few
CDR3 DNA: TGTGCCAGTAGTACCTCGGGCGGCAATCAGCCCCAGCATTTT
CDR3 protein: CASSTSGGNQPQHF

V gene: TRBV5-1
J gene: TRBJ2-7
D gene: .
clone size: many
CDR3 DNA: TGCGCCAGCAGCTTGGGCGGGGAGGCCTACGAGCAGTACTTC
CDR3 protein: CASSLGGEAYEQYF

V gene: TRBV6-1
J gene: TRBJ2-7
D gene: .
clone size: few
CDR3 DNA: TGTGCCAGCGAAGGGGGGGACGAGCAGTACTTC
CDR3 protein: CASEGGDEQYF

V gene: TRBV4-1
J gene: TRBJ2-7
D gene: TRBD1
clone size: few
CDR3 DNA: TGCGCCAGCAGCCAAGTGCCAGGGGGCGCGTACGAGCAGTACTTC
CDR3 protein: CASSQVPGGAYEQYF

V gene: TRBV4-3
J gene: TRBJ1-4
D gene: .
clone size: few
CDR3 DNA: TGCGCCAGCAGCCAAGATTACCTTAAGGACCTTGGCCGTAATGAAAAACTGTTTTTT
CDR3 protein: CASSQDYLKDLGRNEKLFF

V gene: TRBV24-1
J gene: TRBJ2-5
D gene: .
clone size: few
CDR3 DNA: TGTGCCACCAGTGCCGGACAGACAAATCAAGAGACCCAGTACTTC
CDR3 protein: CATSAGQTNQETQYF

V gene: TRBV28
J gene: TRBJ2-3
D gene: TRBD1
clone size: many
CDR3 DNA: TGTGCCAGCAGTGAGGACAGGGGCCTAGCAGATACGCAGTATTTT
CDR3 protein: CASSEDRGLADTQYF

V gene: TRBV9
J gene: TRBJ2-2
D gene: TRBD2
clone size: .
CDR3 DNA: TGTGCCAGCAGCGTGGGGACTACCGACACCGGGGAGCTGTTTTTT
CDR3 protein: CASSVGTTDTGELFF

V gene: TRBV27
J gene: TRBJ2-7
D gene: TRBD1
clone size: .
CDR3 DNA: TGTGCCAGCAGCCACTCCGGGACAGAGTACGAGCAGTACTTC
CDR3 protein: CASSHSGTEYEQYF

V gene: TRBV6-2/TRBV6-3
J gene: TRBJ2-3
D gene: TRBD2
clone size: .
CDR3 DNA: TGTGCCAGCAGTACTCGTAGACCGGGACTAGCGGGAGGGGCTAGCACAGATACGCAGTATTTT
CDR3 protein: CASSTRRPGLAGGASTDTQYF

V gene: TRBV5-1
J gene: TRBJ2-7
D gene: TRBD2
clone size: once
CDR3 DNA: TGCGCCAGCAGCCCGGGGCTAGCGGGGGCCCACGAGCAGTACTTC
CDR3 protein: CASSPGLAGAHEQYF

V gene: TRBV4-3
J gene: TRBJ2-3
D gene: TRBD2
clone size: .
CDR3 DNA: TGCGCCAGCAGCCAAGATCGGTCTAGCGGGAGCCTCACAGATACGCAGTATTTT
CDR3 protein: CASSQDRSSGSLTDTQYF

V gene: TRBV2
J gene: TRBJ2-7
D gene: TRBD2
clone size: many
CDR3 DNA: TGTGCCGTGCAATCCAATCGGGAGGGCCTAAACGAGCAGTACTTC
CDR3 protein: CAVQSNREGLNEQYF

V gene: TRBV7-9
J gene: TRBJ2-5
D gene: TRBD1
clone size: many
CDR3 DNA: TGTGCCAGCAGCTCGGGACAGGGGGCAGAGACCCAGTACTTC
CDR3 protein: CASSSGQGAETQYF

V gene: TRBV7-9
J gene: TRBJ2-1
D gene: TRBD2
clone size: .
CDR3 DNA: TGTGCCAGCAGCTCCGGGACTAGGGGAGCGAGTTCCTACAATGAGCAGTTCTTC
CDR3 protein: CASSSGTRGASSYNEQFF

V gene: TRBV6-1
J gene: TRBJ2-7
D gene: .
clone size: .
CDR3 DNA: TGTGCCAGCAGGGCCTCAGGGGACCACGAGCAGTACTTC
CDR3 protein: CASRASGDHEQYF

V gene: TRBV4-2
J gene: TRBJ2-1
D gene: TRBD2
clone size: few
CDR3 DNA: TGTGCCAGCCACGGGGACTACCGGGGTTTGAATGAGCAGTTCTTC
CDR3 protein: CASHGDYRGLNEQFF

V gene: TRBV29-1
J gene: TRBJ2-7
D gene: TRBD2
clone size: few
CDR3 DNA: TGCAGCGTTGAAAAGGGGCTTGGTAGCGGGAGGAACGAGCAGTACTTC
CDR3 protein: CSVEKGLGSGRNEQYF

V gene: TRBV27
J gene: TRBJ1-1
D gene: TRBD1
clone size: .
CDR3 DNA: TGTGCCAGCAGTTCGATGGACAGGGTTGCTTTCTTT
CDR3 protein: CASSSMDRVAFF

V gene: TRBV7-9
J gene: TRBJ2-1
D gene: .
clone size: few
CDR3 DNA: TGTGCCAGCAGCTTAGTTACCAGGCCCTCCTACAATGAGCAGTTCTTC
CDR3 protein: CASSLVTRPSYNEQFF

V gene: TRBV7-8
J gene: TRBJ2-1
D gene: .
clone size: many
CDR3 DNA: TGTGCCAGCAGCTCGGCCTACTTTCCGCAGTTCTTC
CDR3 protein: CASSSAYFPQFF

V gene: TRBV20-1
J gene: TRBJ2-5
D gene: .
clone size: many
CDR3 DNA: TGCAGTGCTAGAGACCGACGGAGTTCAAGAGACCCAGAGTACTTC
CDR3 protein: CSARDRRSSRDPEYF

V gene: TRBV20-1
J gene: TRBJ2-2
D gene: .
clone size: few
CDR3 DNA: TGCAGTGCTAGAGACAGGGTGAACACCGGGGAGCTGTTTTTT
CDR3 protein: CSARDRVNTGELFF

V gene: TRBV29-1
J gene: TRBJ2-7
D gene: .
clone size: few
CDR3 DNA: TGCAGCGTTTCGTATTTCTCCTTAGGGGCTATGACGCAGTACTTC
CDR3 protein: CSVSYFSLGAMTQYF

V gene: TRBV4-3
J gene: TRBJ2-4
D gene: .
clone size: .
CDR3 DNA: TGCGCCAGCAGCCAAGAACCCCCGGGGAACATTCAGTACTTC
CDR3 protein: CASSQEPPGNIQYF

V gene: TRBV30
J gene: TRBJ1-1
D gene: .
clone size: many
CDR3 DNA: TGTGCCTGGAACCTGAACACTGAAGCTTTCTTT
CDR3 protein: CAWNLNTEAFF

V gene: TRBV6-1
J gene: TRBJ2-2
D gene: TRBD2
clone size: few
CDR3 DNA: TGTGCCAGCAGTGCCGGACTAGCGGGAGGGTGGACCGGGGAGCTGTTTTTT
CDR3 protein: CASSAGLAGGWTGELFF

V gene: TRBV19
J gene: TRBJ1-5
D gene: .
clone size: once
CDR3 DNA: TGTGCCAGTAGGAATGGGGGGCAAAATCAGCCCCAGCATTTT
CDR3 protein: CASRNGGQNQPQHF

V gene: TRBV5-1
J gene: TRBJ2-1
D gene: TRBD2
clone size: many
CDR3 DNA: TGTGCCAGCAGTCCAAGCGGGAGCTCCTACAATGAGCAGTTCTTC
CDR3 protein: CASSPSGSSYNEQFF

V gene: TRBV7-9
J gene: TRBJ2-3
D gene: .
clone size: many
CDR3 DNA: TGTGCCAGCGCCTTGGAGAGGCAGTTCCTGGGGGCAGATACGCAGTATTTT
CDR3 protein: CASALERQFLGADTQYF

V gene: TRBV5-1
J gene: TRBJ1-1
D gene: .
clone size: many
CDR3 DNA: TGCGCCAGCATATCCGAGCCGGGGTTCACTGAAGCTTTCTTT
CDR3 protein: CASISEPGFTEAFF

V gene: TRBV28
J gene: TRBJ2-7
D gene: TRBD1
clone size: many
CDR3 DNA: TGTGCCAGCAGTTTATCGGCAACCGGGACAGGGGCCGGAGAGCAGTACTTC
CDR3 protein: CASSLSATGTGAGEQYF

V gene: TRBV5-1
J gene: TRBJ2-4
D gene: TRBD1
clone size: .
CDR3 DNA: TGCGCCAGCAGCCCCCGGGACAGGGGAAACATTCAGTACTTC
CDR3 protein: CASSPRDRGNIQYF

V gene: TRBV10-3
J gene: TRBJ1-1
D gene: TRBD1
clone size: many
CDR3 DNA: TGTGCCATCAGTGAGTCGGACAGGGTTGCAGTAGCTTTCTTT
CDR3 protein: CAISESDRVAVAFF

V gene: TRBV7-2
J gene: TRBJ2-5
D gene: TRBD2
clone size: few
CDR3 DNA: TGTGCCAGCAGCGAAGGGACTAACGGACGGGGGGCCCAGTACTTC
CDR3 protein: CASSEGTNGRGAQYF

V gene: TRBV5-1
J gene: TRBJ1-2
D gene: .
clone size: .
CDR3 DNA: TGCGCCAGCAGCTTGGAAGGATACAACTATGGCTACACCTTC
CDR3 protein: CASSLEGYNYGYTF